This T cell receptor beta chain was identified in a study of T cell responses to AZD1222 COVID-19 vaccine. Broader study findings: Clonal diversity was possibly underestimated, and white British individuals and females predominated among donors. All repertoire sampling was performed exclusively after the peak T cell response. Vaccine-associated CD4 TCRs spanned spike, dominant at 160-218 and 743-854.

Clones were sequenced by immunoSEQ multiplex PCR, and TCRdb holds only the in-frame ones, with some missing. The sample has around 200,000 clones, approximately 94% seen once. Comment on this clone: The antigen is undetermined.

Trimming cost V 0 bases and J 7 bases, with 7 bases left between them. Germline values: CDR1 ENHRY, CDR2 SYGVKD. The CDR3 is 13 residues long. V usage is TRBV10-3 and J usage is TRBJ2-1; D is possibly TRBD2 (6 bases). Here the sequenced sample was peripheral blood, taken 28 days after the second AZD1222 dose. This TCR was sampled from an adult who received the AZD1222 COVID-19 vaccine. DNA of the CDR3: TGTGCCATCAGTGAGTCGGAGGGGAATGAGCAGTTCTTC. Amino acids: CAISESEGNEQFF.